The 19 T cell receptor beta chains below come from one sample, sequenced in a study of glioma-infiltrating T cells after dendritic cell vaccination. TCRdb keeps only in-frame clones here, not all; method: immunoSEQ multiplex PCR. The profile shows about 49,000 clones, approximately 83% of them singletons. The starting material was blood, obtained before dendritic cell vaccination. Receptors originate from a human donor with glioblastoma.

V and J are TRBV27 and TRBJ2-1, with no clear D. This CDR3 is 12 amino acids long. Looked up from germline, CDR1 is MNHEY and CDR2 is SMNVEV (reference sequence). Trimming removed 7 bases from V and 5 bases from J, with 9 bases in between. The CDR3, as DNA: TGTGCCAGCACGGGTTATAACAATGAGCAGTTCTTC. Translated: CASTGYNNEQFF.

The gene calls are TRBV9 and TRBJ1-2; D not resolved. Per the germline V gene, CDR1 is SGDLS and CDR2 is YYNGEE. The CDR3 is 15 amino acids. The V end was cut by 3 bases, the J end by 6 bases, with 18 bases between. In nucleotides, the CDR3 is TGTGCCAGCAGCGGGGGTGACAAACCGAGGGATGGCTACACCTTC. This sequence encodes CASSGGDKPRDGYTF.

The chain employs TRBV5-1 and TRBJ2-5; TRBD2 matches at 7 bases. CDR3 length: 15 residues. CDR1 and CDR2 from the germline V gene are SGHRS and YFSETQ. V lost 3 bases to trimming and J lost 2 bases; unmatched junction nucleotides: 7. DNA for the CDR3: TGCGCCAGCAGCTGGGGAGGGACTGAGCAAGAGACCCAGTACTTC. Translation gives CASSWGGTEQETQYF.

This clone turned up a few times. The rearrangement links TRBV30 to TRBJ2-3; 8 bases agree with TRBD2. Germline V gene sequence: CDR1 GTSNPN, CDR2 SVGIG (reference sequence). The trim removed 1 base at V and 9 bases at J, leaving 3 bases unmatched. CDR3 length: 12 amino acids. The CDR3 here is CAWSAAGETQYF. The CDR3 bases are TGTGCCTGGAGTGCAGCGGGAGAAACGCAGTATTTT.

The chain couples TRBV25-1 to TRBJ2-7, with TRBD1 identical over 12 bases. V shed 10 bases, J shed 5 bases, and the junction held 6 bases outside the gene matches. The CDR3 covers 13 residues. Germline V CDR1 and CDR2: MGHDK, SYGVNS. The DNA of the CDR3 is TGTGCCACCAGGGACAGGGGGCGGCACGAGCAGTACTTC. Amino acids: CATRDRGRHEQYF.

The chain is built from TRBV5-6 and TRBJ1-1; 8 positions match TRBD1. With 4 bases clipped from V and 5 bases from J, the junction kept 7 bases outside the gene matches. The CDR3 has 14 amino acids. Germline V lookup: CDR1 SGHDT, CDR2 YYEEEE. CDR3 region: CASSLDRGWTEAFF. The CDR3 DNA reads TGTGCCAGCAGCCTTGACAGGGGATGGACTGAAGCTTTCTTT.

This clone came up once. The chain recombines TRBV5-5 with TRBJ2-1; 9 nucleotides align to TRBD2. V trimming: 0 bases; J trimming: 6 bases; junction bases outside the gene matches: 4. Looked up from germline, CDR1 is SGHKS and CDR2 is YYEKEE (reference sequence). The CDR3 runs to 15 residues. CDR3 sequence (DNA): TGTGCCAGCAGCTTGGTTCCTAGCGGGGCCAATGAGCAGTTCTTC. Translated: CASSLVPSGANEQFF.

The genes are TRBV11-2 and TRBJ2-3; 13 nucleotides match TRBD2. CDR3 length equals 16 residues. V gave up 5 bases and J gave up 4 bases; unmatched junction bases: 6. Germline V lookup: CDR1 SGHAT, CDR2 FQNNGV. CDR3 sequence reads: CASSTTSGRASDTQYF. As DNA, the CDR3 is TGTGCCAGCAGCACAACTAGCGGGAGGGCGTCAGATACGCAGTATTTT.

The chain couples TRBV11-2 to TRBJ2-3; the match to TRBD1 covers 7 bases. The V gene's germline CDR1 is SGHAT and CDR2 FQNNGV. V lost 5 bases, J lost 7 bases, and 6 bases stayed unmatched. The CDR3 extends over 13 amino acids. The CDR3 nucleotides read TGTGCCAGCAGCCAGCGACAGGGAAATACGCAGTATTTT. Translated: CASSQRQGNTQYF.

As concerns this clone: The junction departs from the called germline gene at one end, perhaps through a read error. At the DNA level, this CDR3 is encoded by other sequences in the same sample as well. CDR3 loop: CASVRTGTNNSPLHF. Written as DNA, the CDR3 is TGTGCCAGCGTCAGGACAGGGACTAATAATTCCCCCCTCCACTTT. V usage is TRBV6-1 and J usage is TRBJ1-6; the match to TRBD1 covers 8 bases. CDR3 length: 15 amino acids. The germline V gene has CDR1 MNHNS and CDR2 SASEGT.

This chain uses TRBV2 with TRBJ1-5; D is ambiguous. V was cut by 3 bases and J by 4 bases, with 7 bases left in between. The CDR3 covers 13 residues. Germline CDR1 is SNHLY and CDR2 is FYNNEI. The CDR3 spells CASSDGGNQPQHF. For the CDR3, the DNA is TGTGCCAGCAGTGACGGAGGGAATCAGCCCCAGCATTTT.

The V and J genes are TRBV10-2 and TRBJ1-5; tentatively, D is TRBD1 (5 bases). The CDR3 totals 15 residues. CDR1 is WSHSY, CDR2 SAAADI, per germline. The V end lost 4 bases, the J end lost 5 bases, and 15 bases lay between the germline ends. CDR3 amino acids: CASSGSEGSYQPQHF. DNA of the CDR3: TGCGCCAGCAGTGGTTCGGAGGGGAGCTATCAGCCCCAGCATTTT.

J is TRBJ2-7 and V is TRBV30, with D hard to call. This CDR3 is built from 11 residues. The V and J ends lost 3 bases and 1 base respectively, with 4 bases between them. CDR1 and CDR2 from the germline V gene are GTSNPN and SVGIG (reference sequence). The CDR3: CAWRRSYEQYF. The CDR3 nucleotides read TGTGCCTGGAGGCGATCCTACGAGCAGTACTTC.

The V call is TRBV25-1, the J call TRBJ1-2, with 7 bases aligning to TRBD1. Losses at the gene ends were 4 bases for V and 4 bases for J; bases not matched to a gene: 6. There are 14 residues in the CDR3. Germline V gene lookup returns CDR1 MGHDK and CDR2 SYGVNS. CDR3 residues: CASSGGTAVYGYTF. DNA for the CDR3: TGTGCCAGCAGTGGCGGGACAGCAGTCTATGGCTACACCTTC.

The chain carries TRBV18 and TRBJ2-7, with D perhaps TRBD1 (6 bases). Germline CDR1 KGHSH, CDR2 LQKENI. Trimming removed 1 base from V and 7 bases from J, with 20 bases in between. The CDR3 contains 16 residues. In DNA, the CDR3 is TGTGCCAGCTCACCACGGCAGGAAAGCAAAGGGGGAGAGCAGTACTTC. It codes for CASSPRQESKGGEQYF.

This chain joins TRBV7-2 and TRBJ1-6, with 7 nucleotides matching TRBD1. Germline V gene sequence: CDR1 SGHTA, CDR2 FQGNSA. The CDR3 runs to 15 residues. V was clipped by 1 base and J by 7 bases; unmatched bases: 4. This CDR3 reads CASSLVQGTNSPLHF. CDR3 nucleotide sequence: TGTGCCAGCAGCTTAGTACAGGGGACGAATTCACCCCTCCACTTT.

This chain links TRBV18 with TRBJ2-5; no reliable D call. Trimming pared 2 bases from V and 1 base from J, leaving 5 bases between. This CDR3 contains 13 residues. Germline V gene sequence: CDR1 KGHSH, CDR2 LQKENI. The CDR3 sequence is CASSPSFQETQYF. CDR3 DNA sequence: TGTGCCAGCTCACCATCATTCCAAGAGACCCAGTACTTC.

The rearrangement uses TRBV13 and TRBJ2-5; 10 positions match TRBD2. The J call may be wrong; the DNA end is better matched by TRBJ2-7. This CDR3 region has 14 residues. CDR1 and CDR2 (germline): PRHDT, FYEKMQ (reference sequence). CDR3 DNA: TGTGCCAGCAGTAGCGGGGGGTATACCTACGAGCAGTACTTC. Translating gives CASSSGGYTYEQYF.

This chain uses TRBV5-1 with TRBJ1-4, with 9 bases fitting TRBD1. V lost 7 bases and J lost 4; bases outside the gene matches: 5. This CDR3 spans 14 amino acids. CDR1 is SGHRS and CDR2 is YFSETQ in the germline V gene. The CDR3 reads CASVRTGDNEKLFF. CDR3 coding DNA: TGCGCCAGCGTGCGGACAGGGGATAATGAAAAACTGTTTTTT. The full variable domain, completed using reference TRBV5-1 and TRBJ1-4, is KAGVTQTPRYLIKTRGQQVTLSCSPISGHRSVSWYQQTPGQGLQFLFEYFSETQRNKGNFPGRFSGRQFSNSRSEMNVSTLELGDSALYLCASVRTGDNEKLFFGSGTQLSVL.